This TCR beta chain originates from a study of blood T cell repertoires in COVID-19. The wider study: Nucleic acid was either cDNA or gDNA, and it came from T cells, B-cell-depleted T cells, or PBMCs.

Source study methods: From reference gene primer amplification, estimates of nucleated cell counts were derived. The table came from immunoSEQ multiplex PCR; TCRdb's copy has only in-frame clones and leaves some out. The V and J calls and the clone size are those of that table, but D and trimming were determined from the DNA. The repertoire consists of around 72,000 clones, with around 87% occurring once and the leading ten covering approximately 8.3%. A few counts support this clone. V lost 4 bases and J 7 bases, leaving 18 bases between the germline ends. From germline, CDR1 is SGDLS and CDR2 YYNGEE. The CDR3 covers 15 residues.

The sequence came from a man in his fifties with active COVID-19. The V and J genes are TRBV9 and TRBJ1-5; D gene uncertain. Specimen: peripheral blood. The chain's CDR3 is CASSRRGGVGQPQHF. The CDR3 bases are TGTGCCAGCAGCCGTAGAGGCGGGGTAGGGCAGCCCCAGCATTTT.